The following is a T cell receptor beta chain sequence with its context. The antigen remains undetermined. Germline CDR1 is KGHSH and CDR2 is LQKENI. Trimming left V 5 bases short and J 2 bases short, with 16 bases between. The CDR3 runs to 17 residues. TCRdb recomputed calls from the 5' RACE reads with MiXCR, one row per CDR3 protein. Of approximately 390,000 distinct CDR3 sequences in the sample, 15% to 20% are singletons; the top ten hold 20% to 25%. The record originates from a study of T-cell memory formation after mild COVID-19. General study points: Clones that shrank (day 15 to 85) were balanced CD4/CD8, whereas later expanders leaned CD4+. Prior to infection, memory already included some responding clones, suggesting cross-reactive memory joined. Contracting CD4+ clones sat mainly in CM and EM; CD8+ in EMRA.

The genes are TRBV18 and TRBJ2-6; weak D call: TRBD2 (5 bases). The sequenced sample consisted of PBMCs or a T cell subset sorted from them (not recorded which). The receptor was derived from a man aged 18-30 years who had mild COVID-19 (a few samples of this study predate the infection). Cell type and time point are not known. The CDR3 here is CASSSTGRGTGANVLTF. Here the CDR3 DNA reads TGTGCCAGCTCATCTACCGGACGGGGAACTGGGGCCAACGTCCTGACTTTC.